This section outlines one TCR beta chain sequence together with its context. Its antigen is not identified. The sample belongs to a study of T cells expressing NK-cell markers. Study findings and constraints: Several donors likewise had their CD3+CD56-NKG2C+ fraction led by these clonotypes. HCMV specificity of the expanded NKG2C+ T cell clones stayed unclear.

The CDR3 runs 15 residues. TCRdb reprocessed the 5' RACE reads; each CDR3 protein has one entry and no DNA is given. This table lists around 110,000 distinct CDR3 sequences. Source material: blood T cells: a sorted CD56 or NKG2C T cell subset, CD4+ or CD8+ T cells, or bulk PBMC T cells (not recorded which). The chain has TRBV12-3 or TRBV12-4 and TRBJ1-5; TCRdb indicates TRBD1, and absent DNA this call remains unverified. This sequence originates from a woman aged 18 to 75 in good health. The CDR3 sequence is CASSPGRYSNQPQHF.